This is a list of T cell receptor beta chains from one sample in a study of blood T cell repertoires in COVID-19. Sequencing used immunoSEQ multiplex PCR; TCRdb keeps in-frame clones, though not all of them. The sample comprises 45,000 to 60,000 clones, approximately 87% of which are singletons, and roughly an eighth rests with the top ten. Sequences were obtained from peripheral blood. All receptors come from a human donor in a cohort sampled during active COVID-19. Each CDR3 is given with its conserved first and last residue. D genes are given only for firm matches. A row's size may be missing; if present it is once, few, many or a size class.

.	.	TRBJ1-1	TRBV2	CASRWLNTEAFF	TGTGCCAGCAGGTGGCTGAACACTGAAGCTTTCTTT
TRBD1	.	TRBJ1-6	TRBV5-4	CASSFSRDRGSNSPLHF	TGTGCCAGCAGCTTCTCCCGGGACAGGGGGTCAAATTCACCCCTCCACTTT
.	.	TRBJ2-5	TRBV6-1	CASSETGVRETQYF	TGTGCCAGCAGTGAGACGGGGGTCAGGGAGACCCAGTACTTC
.	.	TRBJ2-7	TRBV5-6	CASSRETYEQYF	TGTGCCAGCAGCCGGGAGACCTACGAGCAGTACTTC
TRBD1	.	TRBJ1-2	TRBV9	CASSVGDSPYGYTF	TGTGCCAGCAGCGTGGGGGACAGCCCCTATGGCTACACCTTC
TRBD1	.	TRBJ1-1	TRBV6-2/TRBV6-3	CASSNRGQLTNTEAFF	TGTGCCAGCAGTAACAGGGGCCAACTGACCAACACTGAAGCTTTCTTT
TRBD1	.	TRBJ1-2	TRBV24-1	CATSDTGAYGYTF	TGTGCCACCAGTGATACAGGGGCCTATGGCTACACCTTC
.	.	TRBJ1-1	TRBV4-3	CASSQEERENTEAFF	TGCGCCAGCAGCCAAGAAGAGAGAGAGAACACTGAAGCTTTCTTT
.	.	TRBJ2-6	TRBV6-5	CASSPSRVRANVLTF	TGTGCCAGCAGCCCGTCGAGGGTAAGGGCCAACGTCCTGACTTTC
.	.	TRBJ1-2	TRBV7-9	CASSDTGNYGYTF	TGTGCCAGCAGCGACACAGGGAACTATGGCTACACCTTC
.	few	TRBJ1-6	TRBV7-9	CASSALQGYNSPLHF	TGTGCCAGCAGCGCTCTCCAGGGTTATAATTCACCCCTCCACTTT
TRBD1	.	TRBJ2-6	TRBV24-1	CATSDLGQGAAGANVLTF	TGTGCCACCAGTGATTTAGGACAGGGGGCGGCTGGGGCCAACGTCCTGACTTTC
.	.	TRBJ2-7	TRBV5-4	CASSLGARKYF	TGTGCCAGCAGCCTAGGGGCGCGAAAGTACTTC
.	.	TRBJ1-3	TRBV28	CASSFLDMSGNTIYF	TGTGCCAGCAGTTTTTTGGACATGTCTGGAAACACCATATATTTT
.	.	TRBJ1-1	TRBV7-9	CASSIGEAGTEAFF	TGTGCCAGCAGCATAGGAGAGGCCGGCACTGAAGCTTTCTTT
TRBD2	once	TRBJ2-7	TRBV27	CASSLRSGGVNSYEQYF	TGTGCCAGCAGTTTACGCAGCGGGGGGGTGAACTCCTACGAGCAGTACTTC
TRBD1	.	TRBJ1-3	TRBV30	CAWVTGTVGNTIYF	TGTGCCTGGGTTACCGGGACAGTAGGAAACACCATATATTTT
TRBD1	.	TRBJ2-7	TRBV19	CASSIGTGVGYYEQYF	TGTGCCAGTAGTATAGGAACAGGGGTTGGCTACTACGAGCAGTACTTC
TRBD1	.	TRBJ2-7	TRBV9	CASSPGQGVAYEQYF	TGTGCCAGCAGCCCCGGACAGGGTGTCGCCTACGAGCAGTACTTC
.	.	TRBJ1-2	TRBV2	CAGRAGGTRYTF	TGTGCCGGTCGCGCGGGGGGTACCCGGTACACCTTC
TRBD1	few	TRBJ1-5	TRBV19	CARNRDRGSQPQHF	TGTGCCAGAAACCGGGACAGGGGTTCTCAGCCCCAGCATTTT
TRBD1	.	TRBJ2-5	TRBV19	CASSTRDRRQETQYF	TGTGCCAGTAGTACTCGGGACAGGCGGCAAGAGACCCAGTACTTC
TRBD1	few	TRBJ1-5	TRBV24-1	CATSDPSRGLGNQPQHF	TGTGCCACCAGTGACCCCTCCAGGGGGCTGGGTAATCAGCCCCAGCATTTT
.	.	TRBJ1-1	TRBV19	CASSKSAGANTEAFF	TGTGCCAGTAGTAAATCGGCAGGGGCAAACACTGAAGCTTTCTTT
.	.	TRBJ2-1	TRBV18	CASSPNRDAYNEQFF	TGTGCCAGCTCACCGAACAGGGACGCCTACAATGAGCAGTTCTTC
TRBD1	once	TRBJ1-2	TRBV5-1	CASSLVGDSYGYTF	TGCGCCAGCAGCTTGGTTGGGGACAGTTATGGCTACACCTTC
.	few	TRBJ1-2	TRBV28	CASSLIQDPYGYTF	TGTGCCAGCAGTTTGATTCAGGATCCCTATGGCTACACCTTC
.	.	TRBJ1-2	TRBV6-5	CASSYRGYGYTF	TGTGCCAGCAGTTACAGGGGTTATGGCTACACCTTC
.	.	TRBJ2-5	TRBV11-3	CASSRTGGGVETQYF	TGTGCCAGCAGCCGTACGGGGGGCGGGGTCGAGACCCAGTACTTC
TRBD1	.	TRBJ2-6	TRBV30	CAWDRAGANVLTF	TGTGCCTGGGACAGGGCTGGGGCCAACGTCCTGACTTTC
.	.	TRBJ2-5	TRBV28	CASSFSFSSGSETQYF	TGTGCCAGCAGTTTTAGTTTTTCGTCCGGTTCCGAGACCCAGTACTTC
.	.	TRBJ1-3	TRBV4-3	CASSQDSSSGNTIYF	TGCGCCAGCAGCCAAGATTCCAGCTCTGGAAACACCATATATTTT
.	.	TRBJ1-3	TRBV5-1	CASRSSSGNTIYF	TGCGCCAGCAGATCCTCCTCTGGAAACACCATATATTTT
TRBD2	.	TRBJ2-1	TRBV5-4	CASSLKASGGDEQFF	TGTGCCAGCAGCTTGAAGGCTAGCGGGGGGGATGAGCAGTTCTTC